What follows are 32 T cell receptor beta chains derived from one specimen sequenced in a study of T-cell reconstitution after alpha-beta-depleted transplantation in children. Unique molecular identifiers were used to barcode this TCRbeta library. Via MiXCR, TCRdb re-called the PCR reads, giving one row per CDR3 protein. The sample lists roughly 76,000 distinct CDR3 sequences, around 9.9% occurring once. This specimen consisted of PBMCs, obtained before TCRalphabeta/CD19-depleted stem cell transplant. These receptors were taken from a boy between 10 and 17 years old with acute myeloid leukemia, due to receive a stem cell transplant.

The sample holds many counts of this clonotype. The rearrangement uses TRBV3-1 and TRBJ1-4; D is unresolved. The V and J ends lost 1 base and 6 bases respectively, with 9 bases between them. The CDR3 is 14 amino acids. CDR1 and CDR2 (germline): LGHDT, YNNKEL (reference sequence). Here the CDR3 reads CASSQGLWDEKLFF. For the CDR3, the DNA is TGTGCCAGCAGCCAAGGACTTTGGGATGAAAAACTGTTTTTT.

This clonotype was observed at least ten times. CDR3 DNA sequence: TGTGCCAGCAGCTCCGGGACTGGGGGAGATACGCAGTATTTT. Its protein is CASSSGTGGDTQYF. V and J are TRBV7-9 and TRBJ2-3, with D possibly TRBD2 on 6 matching bases. V lost 4 bases and J 5 bases, leaving 13 bases between the germline ends. CDR3 size: 14 residues. From germline, CDR1 is SEHNR and CDR2 FQNEAQ (reference sequence).

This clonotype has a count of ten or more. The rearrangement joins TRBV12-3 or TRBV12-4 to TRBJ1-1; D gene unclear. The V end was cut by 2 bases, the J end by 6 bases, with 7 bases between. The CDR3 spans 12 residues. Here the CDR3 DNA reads TGTGCCAGCAGTTTATGGCAATCTGAAGCTTTCTTT. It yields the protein CASSLWQSEAFF.

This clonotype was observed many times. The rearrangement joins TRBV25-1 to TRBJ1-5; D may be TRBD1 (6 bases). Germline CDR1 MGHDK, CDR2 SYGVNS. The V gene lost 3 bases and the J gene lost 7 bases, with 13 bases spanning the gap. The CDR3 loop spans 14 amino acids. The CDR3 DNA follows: TGTGCCAGCAGTGACCACAGGGTCGGCCAGCCCCAGCATTTT. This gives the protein CASSDHRVGQPQHF.

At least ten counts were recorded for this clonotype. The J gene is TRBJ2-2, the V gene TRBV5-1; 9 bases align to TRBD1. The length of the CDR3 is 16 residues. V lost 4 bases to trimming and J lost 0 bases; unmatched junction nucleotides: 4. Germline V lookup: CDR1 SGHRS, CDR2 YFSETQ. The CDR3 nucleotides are TGCGCCAGCAGCCTCAGGACAGGGGCGAACACCGGGGAGCTGTTTTTT. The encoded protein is CASSLRTGANTGELFF.

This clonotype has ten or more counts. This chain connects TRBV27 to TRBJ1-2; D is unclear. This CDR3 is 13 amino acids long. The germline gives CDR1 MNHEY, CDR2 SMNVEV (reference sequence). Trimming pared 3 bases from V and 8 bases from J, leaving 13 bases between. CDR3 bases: TGTGCCAGCAGTTTTTCTCGTTTGGGGGGCTACACCTTC. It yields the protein CASSFSRLGGYTF.

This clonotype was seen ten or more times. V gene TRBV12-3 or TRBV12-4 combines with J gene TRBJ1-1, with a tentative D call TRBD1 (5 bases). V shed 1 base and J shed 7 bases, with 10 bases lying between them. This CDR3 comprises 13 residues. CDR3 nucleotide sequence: TGTGCCAGCAGTTTAGGGGGGGTAGGTGAAGCTTTCTTT. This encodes CASSLGGVGEAFF.

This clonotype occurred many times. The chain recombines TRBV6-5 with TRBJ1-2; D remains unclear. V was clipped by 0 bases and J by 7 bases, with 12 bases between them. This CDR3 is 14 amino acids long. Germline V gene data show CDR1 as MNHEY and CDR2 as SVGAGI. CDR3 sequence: CASSYSRALGGYTF. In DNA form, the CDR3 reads TGTGCCAGCAGTTACTCGAGAGCCCTGGGTGGCTACACCTTC.

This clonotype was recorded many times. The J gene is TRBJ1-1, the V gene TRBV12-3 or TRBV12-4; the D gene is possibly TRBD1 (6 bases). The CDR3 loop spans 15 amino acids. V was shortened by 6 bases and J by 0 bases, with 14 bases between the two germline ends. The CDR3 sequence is CASSLQGTMNTEAFF. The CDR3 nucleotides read TGTGCCAGCAGCTTGCAGGGGACGATGAACACTGAAGCTTTCTTT.

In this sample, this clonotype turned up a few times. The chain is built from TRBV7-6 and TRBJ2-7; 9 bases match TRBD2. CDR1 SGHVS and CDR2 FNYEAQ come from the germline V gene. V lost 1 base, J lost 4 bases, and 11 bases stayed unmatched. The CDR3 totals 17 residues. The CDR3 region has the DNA TGTGCCAGCAGCTTAGGATTACAGACTAGCGGTCCATACGAGCAGTACTTC. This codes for CASSLGLQTSGPYEQYF.

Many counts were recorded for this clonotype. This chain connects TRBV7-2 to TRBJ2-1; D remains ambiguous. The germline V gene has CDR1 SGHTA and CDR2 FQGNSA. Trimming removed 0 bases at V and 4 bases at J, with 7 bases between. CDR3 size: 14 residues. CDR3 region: CASSLAVEYNEQFF. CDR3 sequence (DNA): TGTGCCAGCAGCTTAGCGGTTGAATACAATGAGCAGTTCTTC.

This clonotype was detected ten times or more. The CDR3 DNA reads as TGTGCCAGCAGTATAGGGGCGGATGAGCAGTTCTTC. Translation: CASSIGADEQFF. The chain joins TRBV14 to TRBJ2-1, with D perhaps matching TRBD1 (5 bases). This CDR3 comprises 12 residues. V was trimmed by 6 bases and J by 8 bases, leaving 11 bases between them. Germline values: CDR1 SGHDN, CDR2 FVKESK.

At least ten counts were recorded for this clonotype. In nucleotides, the CDR3 is TGTGCCAGCAATTACGTCGGGCTAGCGGGGACAGATACGCAGTATTTT. It yields the protein CASNYVGLAGTDTQYF. The rearrangement uses TRBV12-3 or TRBV12-4 and TRBJ2-3; 9 nucleotides line up with TRBD2. The ends lost 7 bases at V and 3 bases at J; junction bases unmatched: 11. This CDR3 spans 16 amino acids.

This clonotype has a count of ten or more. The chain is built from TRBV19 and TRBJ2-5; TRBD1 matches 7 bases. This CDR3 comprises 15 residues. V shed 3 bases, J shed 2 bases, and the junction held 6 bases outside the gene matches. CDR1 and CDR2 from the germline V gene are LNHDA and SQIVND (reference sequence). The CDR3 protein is CASSMVQGQQETQYF. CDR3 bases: TGTGCCAGTAGTATGGTCCAGGGACAGCAAGAGACCCAGTACTTC.

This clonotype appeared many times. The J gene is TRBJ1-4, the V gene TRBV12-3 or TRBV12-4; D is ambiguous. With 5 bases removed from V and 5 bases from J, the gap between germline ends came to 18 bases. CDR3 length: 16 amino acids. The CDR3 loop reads CASSSLPTDGNEKLFF. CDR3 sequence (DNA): TGTGCCAGCAGTAGTTTACCTACAGATGGGAATGAAAAACTGTTTTTT.

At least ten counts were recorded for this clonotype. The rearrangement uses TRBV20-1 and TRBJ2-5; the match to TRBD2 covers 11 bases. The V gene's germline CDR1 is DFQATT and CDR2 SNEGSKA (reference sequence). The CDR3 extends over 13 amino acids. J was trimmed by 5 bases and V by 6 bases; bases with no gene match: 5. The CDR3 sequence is CSAAGTSGETQYF. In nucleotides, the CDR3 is TGCAGTGCCGCCGGGACTAGCGGTGAGACCCAGTACTTC.

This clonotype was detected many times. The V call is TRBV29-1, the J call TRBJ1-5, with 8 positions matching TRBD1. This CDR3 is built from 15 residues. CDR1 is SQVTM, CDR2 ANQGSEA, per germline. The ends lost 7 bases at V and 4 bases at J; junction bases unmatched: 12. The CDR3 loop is CSATAGTGLNQPQHF. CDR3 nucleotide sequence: TGCAGCGCAACCGCCGGGACAGGACTAAATCAGCCCCAGCATTTT.

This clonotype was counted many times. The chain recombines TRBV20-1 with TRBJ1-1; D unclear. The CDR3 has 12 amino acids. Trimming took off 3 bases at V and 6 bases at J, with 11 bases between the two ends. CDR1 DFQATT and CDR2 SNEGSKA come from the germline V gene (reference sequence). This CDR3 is CSARRGSAEAFF. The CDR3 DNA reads TGCAGTGCTAGGCGAGGGTCGGCTGAAGCTTTCTTT.

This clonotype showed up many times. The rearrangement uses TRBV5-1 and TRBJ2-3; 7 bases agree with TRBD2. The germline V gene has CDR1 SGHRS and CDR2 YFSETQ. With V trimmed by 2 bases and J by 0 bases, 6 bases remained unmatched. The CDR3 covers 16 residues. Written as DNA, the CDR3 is TGCGCCAGCAGCTTTAGCGGGCACCCTAGCACAGATACGCAGTATTTT. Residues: CASSFSGHPSTDTQYF.

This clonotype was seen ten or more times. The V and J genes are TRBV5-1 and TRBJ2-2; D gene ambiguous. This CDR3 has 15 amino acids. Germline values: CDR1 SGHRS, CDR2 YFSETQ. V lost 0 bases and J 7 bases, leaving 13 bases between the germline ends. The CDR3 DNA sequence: TGCGCCAGCAGCTTGGTATCTCCCCCAGGCGGGGAGCTGTTTTTT. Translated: CASSLVSPPGGELFF.

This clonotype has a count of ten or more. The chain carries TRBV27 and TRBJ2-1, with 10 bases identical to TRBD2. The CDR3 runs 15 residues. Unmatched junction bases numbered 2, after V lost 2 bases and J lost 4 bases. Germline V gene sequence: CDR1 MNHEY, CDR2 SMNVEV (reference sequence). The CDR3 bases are TGTGCCAGCAGTTTAGGGACTAGCGTGTACAATGAGCAGTTCTTC. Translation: CASSLGTSVYNEQFF.

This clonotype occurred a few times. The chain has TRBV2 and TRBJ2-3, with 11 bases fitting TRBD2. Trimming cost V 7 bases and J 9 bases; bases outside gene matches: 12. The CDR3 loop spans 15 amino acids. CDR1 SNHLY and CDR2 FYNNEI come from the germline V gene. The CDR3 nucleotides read TGTGCCAGCATCGGAGGAACTAGCGGGAGCCTAACGCAGTATTTT. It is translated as CASIGGTSGSLTQYF.

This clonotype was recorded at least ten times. In nucleotides, the CDR3 is TGTGCCACTCAAACCGGGACAGGGTACACTGAAGCTTTCTTT. It specifies CATQTGTGYTEAFF. The rearrangement uses TRBV10-3 and TRBJ1-1; 9 bases line up with TRBD1. Per germline, CDR1 ENHRY and CDR2 SYGVKD. The CDR3 is 14 residues long. V lost 10 bases, J lost 3 bases, and 9 bases stayed unmatched.

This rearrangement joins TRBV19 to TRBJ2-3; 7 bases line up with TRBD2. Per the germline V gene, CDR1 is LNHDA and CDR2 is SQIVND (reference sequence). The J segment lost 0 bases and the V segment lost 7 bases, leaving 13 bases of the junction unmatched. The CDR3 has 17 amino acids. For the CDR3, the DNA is TGTGCCAGTAATGAAGCCGGGAGGCGGGAAAGCACAGATACGCAGTATTTT. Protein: CASNEAGRRESTDTQYF.

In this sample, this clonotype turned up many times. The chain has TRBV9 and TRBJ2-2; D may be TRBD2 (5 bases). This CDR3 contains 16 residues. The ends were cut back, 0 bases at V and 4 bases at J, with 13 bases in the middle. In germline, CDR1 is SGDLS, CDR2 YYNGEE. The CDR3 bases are TGTGCCAGCAGCGTAGCTCTACGGCGGGCCACCGGGGAGCTGTTTTTT. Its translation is CASSVALRRATGELFF.

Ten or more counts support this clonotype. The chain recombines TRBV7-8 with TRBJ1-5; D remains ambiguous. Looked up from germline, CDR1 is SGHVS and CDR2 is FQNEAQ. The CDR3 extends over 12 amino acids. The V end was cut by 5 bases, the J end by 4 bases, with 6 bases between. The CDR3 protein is CASSPTNQPQHF. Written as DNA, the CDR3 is TGTGCCAGCAGCCCAACGAATCAGCCCCAGCATTTT.

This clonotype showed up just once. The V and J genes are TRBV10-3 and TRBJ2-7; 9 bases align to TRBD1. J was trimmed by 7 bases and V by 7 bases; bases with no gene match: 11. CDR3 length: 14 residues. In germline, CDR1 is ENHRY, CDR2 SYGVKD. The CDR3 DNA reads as TGTGCCATCAAAATAGGGACAGGGTTGAAAGAGCAGTACTTC. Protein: CAIKIGTGLKEQYF.

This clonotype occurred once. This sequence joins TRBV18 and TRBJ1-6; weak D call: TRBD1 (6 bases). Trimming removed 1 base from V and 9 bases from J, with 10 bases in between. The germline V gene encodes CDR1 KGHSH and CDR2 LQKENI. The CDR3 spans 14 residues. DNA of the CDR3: TGTGCCAGCTCACCACGTTCGACAGGTTCACCCCTCCACTTT. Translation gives CASSPRSTGSPLHF.

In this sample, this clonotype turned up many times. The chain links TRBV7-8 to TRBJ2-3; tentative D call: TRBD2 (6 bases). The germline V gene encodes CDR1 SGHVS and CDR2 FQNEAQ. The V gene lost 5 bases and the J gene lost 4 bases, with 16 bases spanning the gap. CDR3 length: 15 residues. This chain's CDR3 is CASSGSSDRPDTQYF. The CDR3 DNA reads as TGTGCCAGCAGCGGATCTAGCGATCGTCCAGATACGCAGTATTTT. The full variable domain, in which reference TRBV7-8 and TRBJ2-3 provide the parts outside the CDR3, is GAGVSQSPRYKVAKRGQDVALRCDPISGHVSLFWYQQALGQGPEFLTYFQNEAQLDKSGLPSDRFFAERPEGSVSTLKIQRTQQEDSAVYLCASSGSSDRPDTQYFGPGTRLTVL.

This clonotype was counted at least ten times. The CDR3 DNA is TGTGCCAGCAGCGCGGGGCCAGGAGTTGAGCAGTTCTTC. It is translated as CASSAGPGVEQFF. The genes are TRBV9 and TRBJ2-1; D assignment may be TRBD1 or TRBD2 (5 bases each). The V gene's germline CDR1 is SGDLS and CDR2 YYNGEE. The CDR3 loop spans 13 amino acids. Trimming left V 3 bases short and J 9 bases short, with 13 bases between.

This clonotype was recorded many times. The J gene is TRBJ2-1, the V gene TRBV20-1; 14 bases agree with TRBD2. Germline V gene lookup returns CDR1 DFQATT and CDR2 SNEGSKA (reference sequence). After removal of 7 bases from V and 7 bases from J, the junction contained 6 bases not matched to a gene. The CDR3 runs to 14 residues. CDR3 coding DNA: TGCAGTGGCGCCGGGACTAGCGGGGGTAATGAGCAGTTCTTC. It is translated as CSGAGTSGGNEQFF.

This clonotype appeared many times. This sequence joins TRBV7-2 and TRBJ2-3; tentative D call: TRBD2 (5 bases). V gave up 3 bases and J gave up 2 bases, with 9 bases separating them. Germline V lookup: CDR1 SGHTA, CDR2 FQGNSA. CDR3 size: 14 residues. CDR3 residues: CASSFTGSTDTQYF. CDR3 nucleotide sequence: TGTGCCAGCAGCTTCACGGGATCCACAGATACGCAGTATTTT.